The next 31 T cell receptor beta chains were all read from a single sample in a study of shared clonotypes between healthy human individuals. Naive CD8 cells lacked CD45RO, underwent positive selection for CCR7 and left out terminally differentiated effector memory CD45RA+ cells. Some clones are missing from TCRdb's copy, which holds only in-frame ones; the method was immunoSEQ multiplex PCR. The table has over 800,000 clones, 85% to 95% seen once; the top ten hold around 24%. The sample was naive CD8+ T cells sorted from blood. The receptors shown here come from a man aged 30 to 39 in good health.

J is TRBJ2-1 and V is TRBV2, with 7 bases aligning to TRBD2. This CDR3 contains 16 residues. In germline, CDR1 is SNHLY, CDR2 FYNNEI. V shed 0 bases, J shed 3 bases, and the junction held 5 bases outside the gene matches. This chain's CDR3 is CASSEAWEGGYNEQFF. CDR3 sequence (DNA): TGTGCCAGCAGTGAAGCGTGGGAGGGCGGCTACAATGAGCAGTTCTTC.

V is TRBV7-9 and J is TRBJ2-1; no definite D call. CDR1 is SEHNR and CDR2 is FQNEAQ in the germline V gene (reference sequence). There are 12 residues in the CDR3. V lost 5 bases and J lost 8, with 10 bases in between. As DNA, the CDR3 is TGTGCCAGCAGCCTCCAGGTTGATGAGCAGTTCTTC. Translation: CASSLQVDEQFF.

The rearrangement links TRBV5-1 to TRBJ2-3; 10 bases align to TRBD1. Germline V gene lookup returns CDR1 SGHRS and CDR2 YFSETQ. This CDR3 comprises 16 residues. V trimming: 3 bases; J trimming: 4 bases; junction bases outside the gene matches: 8. The CDR3 DNA reads TGCGCCAGCAGCTGGACCGGGACAGGGGAGGCAGATACGCAGTATTTT. Translated: CASSWTGTGEADTQYF.

V usage is TRBV19 and J usage is TRBJ2-5, with 7 bases that match TRBD1. The CDR3 is 14 amino acids. Germline V lookup: CDR1 LNHDA, CDR2 SQIVND (reference sequence). Trimming removed 4 bases from V and 5 bases from J; junction bases left unmatched: 7. The CDR3 is CASSTKQGLETQYF. DNA for the CDR3: TGTGCCAGTAGTACCAAACAGGGGTTGGAGACCCAGTACTTC.

This clone was recorded only once. The chain carries TRBV27 and TRBJ2-1, with D unclear. This CDR3 is built from 14 residues. Germline-derived CDR1 and CDR2 are MNHEY and SMNVEV (reference sequence). V lost 2 bases, J lost 0 bases, and 5 bases lay in between. The CDR3 region is CASSLVSSYNEQFF. CDR3 DNA: TGTGCCAGCAGTTTAGTCAGCTCCTACAATGAGCAGTTCTTC.

The V and J genes are TRBV5-1 and TRBJ2-7; 7 nucleotides match TRBD2. The CDR3 consists of 14 residues. J was trimmed by 6 bases and V by 0 bases; bases with no gene match: 6. Looked up from germline, CDR1 is SGHRS and CDR2 is YFSETQ. CDR3 residues: CASSLGGGEGEQYF. The CDR3 DNA reads as TGCGCCAGCAGCTTGGGGGGCGGGGAGGGCGAGCAGTACTTC.

This clone was found once. The V and J genes are TRBV6-6 and TRBJ2-3; D is uncertain. Germline V gene lookup returns CDR1 MNHNY and CDR2 SVGAGI (reference sequence). With 8 bases removed from V and 2 bases from J, the gap between germline ends came to 8 bases. The CDR3 length is 12 residues. The CDR3 DNA reads as TGTGCCAGCCATTTCGACACAGATACGCAGTATTTT. Its translation is CASHFDTDTQYF.

The V call is TRBV9, the J call TRBJ2-7; 13 bases are a match to TRBD2. CDR1 and CDR2 from the germline V gene are SGDLS and YYNGEE. CDR3 size: 15 residues. V was clipped by 3 bases and J by 5 bases; unmatched bases: 5. CDR3: CASSAQLAGGDEQYF. For the CDR3, the DNA is TGTGCCAGCAGCGCCCAACTAGCGGGAGGGGACGAGCAGTACTTC.

The chain recombines TRBV14 with TRBJ2-7; possible D gene TRBD2, 6 bases. The CDR3 is made up of 14 amino acids. Germline V CDR1 and CDR2: SGHDN, FVKESK. Trimming removed 4 bases from V and 3 bases from J, with 13 bases in between. CDR3 sequence: CASSRLGGLYEQYF. The CDR3 region has the DNA TGTGCCAGCAGCCGATTGGGAGGTCTCTACGAGCAGTACTTC.

The V call is TRBV10-3, the J call TRBJ1-4, with TRBD1 matching over 9 bases. Germline CDR1 and CDR2: ENHRY and SYGVKD. The CDR3 has 16 amino acids. The junction had 11 bases not matched to a gene; V was cut back by 4 bases and J by 8 bases. The chain's CDR3 is CAISGDRGRGVEKLFF. In DNA, the CDR3 is TGTGCCATCAGTGGAGACAGGGGGAGAGGTGTGGAAAAACTGTTTTTT.

This clone was recorded only once. The chain is built from TRBV19 and TRBJ1-5; D might be TRBD1 (6 bases). This CDR3 has 14 residues. Germline CDR1 is LNHDA and CDR2 is SQIVND (reference sequence). Trimming removed 4 bases at V and 2 bases at J, with 9 bases between. CDR3 region: CASSNRAGNQPQHF. CDR3 in DNA: TGTGCCAGTAGTAACAGGGCAGGCAATCAGCCCCAGCATTTT.

As to this clone: The sample holds other DNA sequences that translate to the same CDR3. The chain has TRBV29-1 and TRBJ2-6; 11 bases match TRBD1. CDR3 length: 16 amino acids. CDR1 is SQVTM, CDR2 ANQGSEA, per germline. J was trimmed by 0 bases and V by 4 bases; bases with no gene match: 2. CDR3 loop: CSVGDRGSSGANVLTF. Here the CDR3 DNA reads TGCAGCGTTGGGGACAGGGGGAGCTCTGGGGCCAACGTCCTGACTTTC.

This CDR3 is CASSYYYTDTQYF. The CDR3 DNA sequence: TGTGCCAGCAGTTACTACTACACAGATACGCAGTATTTT. The chain uses TRBV6-5 and TRBJ2-3; no clear D gene. There are 13 residues in the CDR3. Germline assignment: CDR1 MNHEY and CDR2 SVGAGI. V was shortened by 1 base and J by 2 bases, with 4 bases between the two germline ends.

The chain couples TRBV27 to TRBJ2-1; the D call may be TRBD1 or TRBD2 (5 bases each). Trimming took 3 bases from V and 9 from J, leaving 9 bases between them. The CDR3 runs 12 residues. The germline V gene has CDR1 MNHEY and CDR2 SMNVEV (reference sequence). The chain's CDR3 is CASSFFGGEQFF. CDR3 nucleotide sequence: TGTGCCAGCAGTTTTTTTGGGGGTGAGCAGTTCTTC.

In its sample, this clone was seen a few times. The rearrangement joins TRBV12-5 to TRBJ1-1; D unclear. Trimming took off 3 bases at V and 1 base at J, with 12 bases between the two ends. Germline CDR1 LGHNT, CDR2 FRNRAP. This CDR3 comprises 15 residues. This chain's CDR3 is CASGFPLEENTEAFF. CDR3 in DNA: TGTGCTAGTGGTTTTCCACTCGAGGAGAACACTGAAGCTTTCTTT.

Here the CDR3 DNA reads TGTGCCAGCAGCTTAGTCCGCGCGGGAGACGCCCTACCGAGCTCCTACAATGAGCAGTTCTTC. This codes for CASSLVRAGDALPSSYNEQFF. The rearrangement links TRBV7-8 to TRBJ2-1; 7 bases match TRBD2. Germline CDR1 SGHVS, CDR2 FQNEAQ. The CDR3 has 21 amino acids. Trimming took 1 base from V and 0 from J; bases not matched to a gene: 18.

V and J are TRBV30 and TRBJ2-7; D uncertain. The V and J ends lost 2 bases and 1 base respectively, with 9 bases between them. The CDR3 sequence is 13 residues long. Germline V gene sequence: CDR1 GTSNPN, CDR2 SVGIG (reference sequence). CDR3 sequence reads: CAWSWQLSYEQYF. The CDR3 nucleotides read TGTGCCTGGAGTTGGCAGCTATCCTACGAGCAGTACTTC.

In regard to this clone: A junction end diverges from the germline sequence, so it may reflect a read error. CDR3 residues: CASSYLFGVVGPTMVPYSEQFF. The CDR3, as DNA: TGTGCCAGCAGTTATCTCTTTGGCGTCGTGGGGCCTACAATGGTTCCCTACAGTGAGCAGTTCTTC. The chain is built from TRBV6-9 and TRBJ2-1; possible D gene TRBD1, 5 bases. The CDR3 length is 22 residues. Looked up from germline, CDR1 is MNHGY and CDR2 is SVAAGI.

This clone appeared a single time. The chain links TRBV4-2 to TRBJ2-1; D perhaps matches TRBD2 (6 bases). The length of the CDR3 is 16 residues. Looked up from germline, CDR1 is LGHNA and CDR2 is YNFKEQ. V lost 1 base to trimming and J lost 3 bases, with 13 bases between them. The CDR3: CASSQGSGGIYNEQFF. The DNA for the CDR3 is TGTGCCAGCAGCCAAGGTTCGGGCGGGATCTACAATGAGCAGTTCTTC.

This clone was observed many times. The CDR3 spells CASSPGGTYNEQFF. DNA for the CDR3: TGTGCCAGCAGTCCCGGCGGGACCTACAATGAGCAGTTCTTC. The chain employs TRBV6-4 and TRBJ2-1, with TRBD2 as a possible D gene (6 bases). The CDR3 is made up of 14 amino acids. The V and J ends lost 5 bases and 2 bases respectively, with 10 bases between them. The germline gives CDR1 MRHNA, CDR2 SNTAGT.

The J gene is TRBJ2-1, the V gene TRBV9, with D perhaps TRBD1 (6 bases). Germline V gene lookup returns CDR1 SGDLS and CDR2 YYNGEE. Deletions cut 4 bases from V and 4 bases from J, with 18 bases between. CDR3 length equals 16 residues. CDR3 amino acids: CASSSPKDSSYNEQFF. CDR3 bases: TGTGCCAGCAGCTCTCCCAAGGACAGTTCTTACAATGAGCAGTTCTTC.

The V call is TRBV19, the J call TRBJ1-1; D gene uncertain. Germline CDR1 reads LNHDA; CDR2 reads SQIVND (reference sequence). V gave up 9 bases and J gave up 0 bases, with 17 bases separating them. This CDR3 is 15 amino acids long. CDR3 in DNA: TGTGCCAGCTCCGGAAAGGGTGACGTGAACACTGAAGCTTTCTTT. As protein: CASSGKGDVNTEAFF.

This chain joins TRBV19 and TRBJ1-5, with 7 nucleotides matching TRBD1. The CDR3 loop spans 15 amino acids. The V segment lost 5 bases and the J segment 0 bases; nucleotides outside the gene matches: 4. Looked up from germline, CDR1 is LNHDA and CDR2 is SQIVND (reference sequence). The CDR3 reads CASSLRDSSNQPQHF. CDR3 in DNA: TGTGCCAGTAGTCTTAGGGACAGTAGCAATCAGCCCCAGCATTTT.

This clone came up once. The chain links TRBV19 to TRBJ2-7, with D possibly TRBD2 on 6 matching bases. This CDR3 has 13 residues. In germline, CDR1 is LNHDA, CDR2 SQIVND (reference sequence). The ends were cut back, 2 bases at V and 6 bases at J, with 11 bases in the middle. CDR3 protein: CASSISTGGEQYF. The CDR3 bases are TGTGCCAGTAGTATAAGTACCGGGGGCGAGCAGTACTTC.

This chain connects TRBV29-1 to TRBJ2-1; D is perhaps TRBD1 (6 bases). The CDR3 is 15 residues long. The germline V gene has CDR1 SQVTM and CDR2 ANQGSEA. The V gene lost 6 bases and the J gene lost 1 base, with 16 bases spanning the gap. In nucleotides, the CDR3 is TGCAGCGTGCAAGGGACACAGGATTCCTACAATGAGCAGTTCTTC. It translates to CSVQGTQDSYNEQFF.

The chain carries TRBV5-1 and TRBJ2-7; 11 nucleotides line up with TRBD1. V gave up 7 bases and J gave up 0 bases; unmatched junction bases: 21. This CDR3 is 20 amino acids long. CDR1 and CDR2 (germline): SGHRS, YFSETQ. CDR3 in DNA: TGCGCCAGCGGGCAGCGTCCCGGACAGGGGGCAGAGTTCAACTCCTACGAGCAGTACTTC. It specifies CASGQRPGQGAEFNSYEQYF.

The chain recombines TRBV7-9 with TRBJ2-1; weak D call: TRBD1 (5 bases). The V gene's germline CDR1 is SEHNR and CDR2 FQNEAQ (reference sequence). This CDR3 spans 14 amino acids. V was shortened by 5 bases and J by 5 bases, with 13 bases between the two germline ends. Written as DNA, the CDR3 is TGTGCCAGCAGCCCCCCAGGGCTGGACAATGAGCAGTTCTTC. Amino acids: CASSPPGLDNEQFF.

J is TRBJ2-1 and V is TRBV19, with D maybe TRBD1 (6 bases). Germline lookup yields CDR1 LNHDA and CDR2 SQIVND (reference sequence). The CDR3 spans 13 residues. Trimming removed 7 bases at V and 7 bases at J, with 14 bases between. The CDR3 loop reads CASTETGLNEQFF. Written as DNA, the CDR3 is TGTGCCAGTACCGAAACAGGGTTGAATGAGCAGTTCTTC. Variable domain in full (rest from reference TRBV19 and TRBJ2-1): DGGITQSPKYLFRKEGQNVTLSCEQNLNHDAMYWYRQDPGQGLRLIYYSQIVNDFQKGDIAEGYSVSREKKESFPLTVTSAQKNPTAFYLCASTETGLNEQFFGPGTRLTVL.

The chain is built from TRBV27 and TRBJ2-5; D is perhaps TRBD2 (6 bases). V was clipped by 5 bases and J by 1 base, with 14 bases between them. The germline V gene encodes CDR1 MNHEY and CDR2 SMNVEV (reference sequence). This CDR3 region has 15 residues. In DNA form, the CDR3 reads TGTGCCAGCAGTCCCGGTTCGGGAGTCCAAGAGACCCAGTACTTC. Translated: CASSPGSGVQETQYF.

The CDR3 DNA sequence: TGTGCCAGCACCGAGGTACAGGGGGCAACCGGGGAGCTGTTTTTT. It codes for CASTEVQGATGELFF. The V and J genes are TRBV28 and TRBJ2-2; 9 bases match TRBD1. The CDR3 runs 15 residues. V was pared by 7 bases and J by 5 bases, with 8 bases of the junction left unmatched. Germline CDR1 MDHEN, CDR2 SYDVKM.

The rearrangement uses TRBV27 and TRBJ1-2, with a tentative D call TRBD1 (6 bases). Germline-derived CDR1 and CDR2 are MNHEY and SMNVEV (reference sequence). The CDR3 is 15 amino acids. The V end lost 5 bases, the J end lost 6 bases, and 19 bases lay between the germline ends. The CDR3 sequence is CASSPGTTGYHGYTF. In DNA form, the CDR3 reads TGTGCCAGCAGTCCGGGGACCACAGGGTACCATGGCTACACCTTC.